These 2 T cell receptor beta chains came from one sample sequenced in a study of spatial heterogeneity in lung cancer (dated by TCRdb to the late 2010s). What these receptors recognize is not known. The library was built by means of 5' RACE. The instrument given in TCRdb is NextSeq 500. TCRdb applied fastp at Q25 and MiXCR to the public reads, then kept only in-frame beta chains. When rows share a CDR3 protein, they turn into one entry using the most common DNA and genes. The sample yields over 8,500 distinct CDR3 sequences; approximately 14% were counted once. In total, the top ten clones hold around an eighth of the sample. What the research found in general, with its limitations: The tumor nonsynonymous mutation count correlated with the number of expanded intratumoral alpha and beta TCRs.

Sample time point, as interpreted from the label and publication: sample taken at primary tumor resection. The sample consisted of lung tumor tissue, taken at surgery. These receptors all come from a male donor with early-stage non-small cell lung cancer.

This clonotype was counted at least ten times. Little can be read into the size of this beta chain, an off-target read in a library designed for alpha chains. V is TRBV20-1 and J is TRBJ1-2; D might be TRBD1 (6 bases). The V and J ends lost 3 bases and 8 bases respectively, with 16 bases between them. CDR3 length equals 13 residues. Germline V CDR1 and CDR2: DFQATT, SNEGSKA (reference sequence). The chain's CDR3 is CSASDRSQDGYTF. CDR3 sequence (DNA): TGCAGTGCTAGCGACAGGTCACAGGACGGCTACACCTTC.

This clonotype was seen repeatedly, ten times or more. This beta chain came through as a stray read in a library set up for alpha chains, and its size says little. The chain employs TRBV7-8 and TRBJ1-2, with a weak D call TRBD1 (6 bases). Between the trimmed V and J ends, which lost 3 bases and 2 bases, there was a span of 10 bases. The length of the CDR3 is 14 residues. Germline V gene sequence: CDR1 SGHVS, CDR2 FQNEAQ. The CDR3 spells CASSFTGSNYGYTF. The DNA of the CDR3 is TGTGCCAGCAGCTTCACAGGGTCGAACTATGGCTACACCTTC.